The entry below gives a single T cell receptor (beta chain) sequence along with its context. This sample is part of a study of shared clonotypes between healthy human individuals. V lost 7 bases and J lost 5, with 20 bases in between. The CDR3 is 15 amino acids. CDR1 and CDR2 (germline): MNHEY, SVGAGI. Data came from immunoSEQ multiplex PCR; TCRdb stores just in-frame clones and leaves some out. The table has 400,000 to 500,000 clones, 65% to 80% seen once; the top ten hold roughly 12%. The chain employs TRBV6-5 and TRBJ1-1, with D possibly TRBD1 on 5 matching bases. This TCR was sampled from a woman in her forties in good health. Some clones in this sample may be carry-over from other donors' samples. Source material: PBMCs. The CDR3 DNA follows: TGTGCCAGCACCCCGCGGGGCAGGGTTACGACTGAAGCTTTCTTT. Its protein product is CASTPRGRVTTEAFF.